The 28 T cell receptor beta chains below were found in one sample sequenced in a study of blood T cell repertoires in COVID-19. Method: immunoSEQ multiplex PCR; TCRdb's copy keeps in-frame clones and lacks some. The table shows about 180,000 clones, with 80% occurring only once. The sample was PBMCs or T cells enriched from blood (not recorded which). The source of these receptors is a man in his fifties or sixties who had been exposed to COVID-19.

Written as DNA, the CDR3 is TGTGCCAGCAGTGAGGCTAGCGGGAGCCGCGAGACCCAGTACTTC. Protein sequence: CASSEASGSRETQYF. The rearrangement joins TRBV28 to TRBJ2-5; 10 bases align to TRBD2. With V trimmed by 5 bases and J by 5 bases, 8 bases remained unmatched. Looked up from germline, CDR1 is MDHEN and CDR2 is SYDVKM. CDR3 length: 15 amino acids.

The genes are TRBV2 and TRBJ2-1; 9 nucleotides align to TRBD2. J gave up 5 bases and V 8 bases, and 7 bases lay outside the gene matches. The germline V gene encodes CDR1 SNHLY and CDR2 FYNNEI. This CDR3 spans 14 amino acids. CDR3: CASARTSVNNEQFF. The DNA of the CDR3 is TGTGCCAGCGCTCGGACTAGCGTGAACAATGAGCAGTTCTTC.

J is TRBJ1-2 and V is TRBV6-6; a weak D match, TRBD1 (5 bases). In germline, CDR1 is MNHNY, CDR2 SVGAGI (reference sequence). Trimming pared 5 bases from V and 6 bases from J, leaving 19 bases between. This CDR3 contains 15 residues. The CDR3 protein is CASSPPLGGGNGYTF. The CDR3 nucleotides are TGTGCCAGCAGTCCCCCTCTCGGGGGGGGTAATGGCTACACCTTC.

The chain joins TRBV27 to TRBJ2-3; D is uncertain. The germline gives CDR1 MNHEY, CDR2 SMNVEV (reference sequence). The germline V and J ends were trimmed by 6 bases and 0 bases, with 4 bases remaining between them. The CDR3 has 12 amino acids. This CDR3 is CASSISTDTQYF. The CDR3 DNA is TGTGCCAGCAGCATTAGCACAGATACGCAGTATTTT.

The chain combines TRBV12-3 or TRBV12-4 with TRBJ1-2, with TRBD1 identical over 7 bases. This CDR3 comprises 13 residues. Trimming removed 2 bases from V and 11 bases from J; junction bases left unmatched: 8. DNA for the CDR3: TGTGCCAGCAGTTTAAACACAGGGGCGGCATACACCTTC. Translating gives CASSLNTGAAYTF.

This sequence joins TRBV7-6 and TRBJ2-7, with 10 bases matching TRBD2. Trimming removed 5 bases from V and 7 bases from J; junction bases left unmatched: 2. Germline V gene sequence: CDR1 SGHVS, CDR2 FNYEAQ. The CDR3 sequence is 12 residues long. The CDR3 nucleotides read TGTGCCAGCAGCCGGACTAGCGGTGAGCAGTACTTC. Translated, it gives CASSRTSGEQYF.

The chain carries TRBV4-2 and TRBJ1-3; a weak D match, TRBD1 (6 bases). Between the trimmed V and J ends, which lost 3 bases and 0 bases, there was a span of 18 bases. This CDR3 has 18 residues. Germline V gene lookup returns CDR1 LGHNA and CDR2 YNFKEQ. CDR3 sequence (DNA): TGTGCCAGCAGCCAGACGGCGGGGGGCGAAAGCTCTGGAAACACCATATATTTT. Protein: CASSQTAGGESSGNTIYF.

The chain is built from TRBV3-1 (or the pseudogene TRBV3-2) and TRBJ2-7, with 8 positions matching TRBD1. V was clipped by 3 bases and J by 6 bases; unmatched bases: 7. In germline, CDR1 is LGHDT, CDR2 YNNKEL (reference sequence). The CDR3 extends over 14 amino acids. Here the CDR3 reads CASSQQGADREQYF. DNA of the CDR3: TGTGCCAGCAGCCAGCAGGGGGCGGACCGCGAGCAGTACTTC.

The rearrangement uses TRBV6-5 and TRBJ2-3; 9 nucleotides align to TRBD1. V shed 9 bases and J 4 bases; nucleotides not matched to a gene: 11. The CDR3 runs 15 residues. CDR1 is MNHEY, CDR2 SVGAGI, per germline. CDR3 bases: TGTGCCAGTGGGGGGTGGGGGACAGGGTCAGATACGCAGTATTTT. Translated, it gives CASGGWGTGSDTQYF.

The V call is TRBV14, the J call TRBJ1-2; the D is unclear. V dropped 2 bases and J dropped 3 bases, with 7 bases sitting between them. The germline CDR1 and CDR2 sequences are SGHDN and FVKESK. The CDR3 consists of 13 residues. This CDR3 reads CASSQRRDYGYTF. Written as DNA, the CDR3 is TGTGCCAGCAGCCAACGGAGGGACTATGGCTACACCTTC.

The chain uses TRBV27 and TRBJ1-1; 9 nucleotides match TRBD1. The CDR3 loop spans 15 amino acids. Germline CDR1 reads MNHEY; CDR2 reads SMNVEV (reference sequence). V lost 10 bases and J lost 0; bases outside the gene matches: 9. In DNA form, the CDR3 reads TGTGCCACCCTAGGACAGGGGCCCCTGAACACTGAAGCTTTCTTT. Translating it yields CATLGQGPLNTEAFF.

V gene TRBV10-3 combines with J gene TRBJ2-5; no definite D call. CDR1 is ENHRY and CDR2 is SYGVKD in the germline V gene. V was pared by 5 bases and J by 1 base, with 8 bases between. The CDR3 has 13 amino acids. CDR3 coding DNA: TGTGCCATCAGTCAAGGAGTCCAAGAGACCCAGTACTTC. Amino acids: CAISQGVQETQYF.

Only one count was recorded for this clone. The chain uses TRBV6-5 and TRBJ1-1; 7 nucleotides agree with TRBD1. Per the germline V gene, CDR1 is MNHEY and CDR2 is SVGAGI. J lost 4 bases, V lost 6 bases, and 5 bases had no gene match. This CDR3 has 13 residues. The CDR3 DNA reads TGTGCCAGCAGCGGGACAGCATCCACTGAAGCTTTCTTT. It is translated as CASSGTASTEAFF.

V usage is TRBV11-2 and J usage is TRBJ2-7; a weak D match, TRBD2 (6 bases). This CDR3 is 15 amino acids long. Per germline, CDR1 SGHAT and CDR2 FQNNGV. V dropped 4 bases and J dropped 2 bases, with 15 bases sitting between them. The CDR3 loop is CASSSAGTGAYEQYF. DNA of the CDR3: TGTGCCAGCAGCTCCGCCGGGACGGGGGCCTACGAGCAGTACTTC.

The CDR3 here is CASSVDGEMNTEAFF. DNA for the CDR3: TGTGCCAGCAGCGTAGACGGGGAGATGAACACTGAAGCTTTCTTT. The J gene is TRBJ1-1, the V gene TRBV9; D gene ambiguous. V dropped 0 bases and J dropped 0 bases, with 9 bases sitting between them. In germline, CDR1 is SGDLS, CDR2 YYNGEE. The CDR3 sequence is 15 residues long.

The chain has TRBV11-2 and TRBJ2-7; 9 bases are a match to TRBD1. CDR1 SGHAT and CDR2 FQNNGV come from the germline V gene. The CDR3 has 13 amino acids. V gave up 4 bases and J gave up 7 bases; unmatched junction bases: 5. The CDR3 here is CASSSGTGLEQYF. The DNA for the CDR3 is TGTGCCAGCAGCTCAGGGACAGGGCTTGAGCAGTACTTC.

The chain recombines TRBV18 with TRBJ2-7, with 11 bases that match TRBD2. The J segment lost 1 base and the V segment lost 6 bases, leaving 8 bases of the junction unmatched. CDR3 length: 16 amino acids. Germline-derived CDR1 and CDR2 are KGHSH and LQKENI. In nucleotides, the CDR3 is TGTGCCAGCTCGCCTATAGCGGGAGGGCTTTCCTACGAGCAGTACTTC. The encoded protein is CASSPIAGGLSYEQYF.

The chain couples TRBV9 to TRBJ1-2; TRBD1 agrees at 8 bases. The CDR3 totals 16 residues. Germline trimming cut 3 bases from V and 6 bases from J; bases unmatched to any gene: 13. Looked up from germline, CDR1 is SGDLS and CDR2 is YYNGEE. CDR3 amino acids: CASSASPDRVRNGYTF. CDR3 coding DNA: TGTGCCAGCAGCGCCTCACCGGACAGGGTCCGGAATGGCTACACCTTC.

The genes are TRBV29-1 and TRBJ2-1; 11 positions agree with TRBD2. Germline CDR1 and CDR2: SQVTM and ANQGSEA. This CDR3 is built from 15 residues. Losses at the gene ends were 1 base for V and 4 bases for J; bases not matched to a gene: 3. CDR3 nucleotides: TGCAGCGTTGAAGGGGGGACTAGCGGTTACAATGAGCAGTTCTTC. It specifies CSVEGGTSGYNEQFF.

The V call is TRBV30, the J call TRBJ2-1; 7 bases align to TRBD2. Trimming removed 0 bases from V and 7 bases from J; junction bases left unmatched: 9. Germline lookup yields CDR1 GTSNPN and CDR2 SVGIG (reference sequence). This CDR3 is built from 15 residues. In DNA, the CDR3 is TGTGCCTGGAGTGTACAAATGGGAGGGTGGAATGAGCAGTTCTTC. This gives the protein CAWSVQMGGWNEQFF. Using reference TRBV30 and TRBJ2-1 for the parts outside the CDR3, the full variable domain is SQTIHQWPATLVQPVGSPLSLECTVEGTSNPNLYWYRQAAGRGLQLLFYSVGIGQISSEVPQNLSASRPQDRQFILSSKKLLLSDSGFYLCAWSVQMGGWNEQFFGPGTRLTVL.

V and J are TRBV7-2 and TRBJ1-2, with D maybe TRBD1 (5 bases). The CDR3 has 14 amino acids. V gave up 1 base and J gave up 4 bases, with 10 bases separating them. Germline V gives CDR1 SGHTA, CDR2 FQGNSA. The DNA of the CDR3 is TGTGCCAGCAGCTTAGGGGGGGGTATCTATGGCTACACCTTC. Protein product: CASSLGGGIYGYTF.

The chain couples TRBV19 to TRBJ1-2; 12 nucleotides align to TRBD1. The CDR3 covers 16 residues. With 5 bases clipped from V and 4 bases from J, the junction kept 8 bases outside the gene matches. The germline V gene encodes CDR1 LNHDA and CDR2 SQIVND (reference sequence). As DNA, the CDR3 is TGTGCCAGTAGTCCGGGACAGGGGGCAGTTAGCTATGGCTACACCTTC. It translates to CASSPGQGAVSYGYTF.

This clone has just one count. The V call is TRBV27, the J call TRBJ2-1; TRBD2 aligns across 7 bases. Germline V gene sequence: CDR1 MNHEY, CDR2 SMNVEV (reference sequence). V lost 6 bases and J lost 7; bases outside the gene matches: 12. The CDR3 is 15 amino acids. The chain's CDR3 is CASRSMGGRGNEQFF. The CDR3 region has the DNA TGTGCCAGCAGGTCCATGGGCGGGAGAGGGAATGAGCAGTTCTTC.

This sequence joins TRBV10-3 and TRBJ2-7; TRBD2 might be the D (7 bases). CDR1 is ENHRY, CDR2 SYGVKD, per germline. CDR3 size: 16 residues. V dropped 0 bases and J dropped 2 bases, with 14 bases sitting between them. The CDR3 nucleotides are TGTGCCATCAGTGAGTCGGGGGGGACACCTCCCTACGAGCAGTACTTC. Protein: CAISESGGTPPYEQYF.

The chain is built from TRBV9 and TRBJ2-1; TRBD2 aligns across 11 bases. Germline lookup yields CDR1 SGDLS and CDR2 YYNGEE. J gave up 4 bases and V 1 base, and 4 bases lay outside the gene matches. The CDR3 runs to 16 residues. The CDR3 coding sequence is TGTGCCAGCAGCGTATCGCCTAGCGGGGGGTACAATGAGCAGTTCTTC. Its protein product is CASSVSPSGGYNEQFF.

The chain joins TRBV10-3 to TRBJ2-3; TRBD1 matches 7 bases. The junction had 10 bases not matched to a gene; V was cut back by 10 bases and J by 0 bases. Germline CDR1 reads ENHRY; CDR2 reads SYGVKD. This CDR3 contains 15 residues. CDR3 amino acids: CATSLGQSSTDTQYF. The CDR3 DNA reads as TGTGCCACCTCTCTGGGACAGAGCAGCACAGATACGCAGTATTTT.

J is TRBJ2-7 and V is TRBV10-3; TRBD2 aligns across 8 bases. Germline CDR1 ENHRY, CDR2 SYGVKD. J was trimmed by 4 bases and V by 0 bases; bases with no gene match: 5. The CDR3 extends over 15 amino acids. The CDR3 sequence: CAISESSGSPYEQYF. CDR3 DNA sequence: TGTGCCATCAGTGAGTCGAGCGGGAGTCCATACGAGCAGTACTTC.

CDR3 residues: CASSFIAGGGGELFF. The CDR3 DNA reads TGTGCCAGCAGCTTCATCGCGGGAGGGGGCGGGGAGCTGTTTTTT. The genes are TRBV7-8 and TRBJ2-2, with TRBD2 identical over 9 bases. Germline CDR1 is SGHVS and CDR2 is FQNEAQ. The V segment lost 3 bases and the J segment 7 bases; nucleotides outside the gene matches: 6. This CDR3 region has 15 residues.